The clone carrying this T cell receptor (beta chain) was picked up a small number of times. The antigen is undetermined. In germline, CDR1 is SGHRS, CDR2 YFSETQ. Trimming took off 0 bases at V and 2 bases at J, with 3 bases between the two ends. CDR3 length: 13 residues. TCRdb recomputed calls from the RT-PCR reads with MiXCR, one row per CDR3 protein. The table shows 500,000 to 600,000 distinct CDR3 sequences, with 12% to 15% occurring only once. The sample is drawn from a study of response to subunit inactivated influenza vaccine. General study findings and limits: Seasonal influenza vaccination, on each occasion, was suggested by the authors to recruit few new T cells.

Source: PBMCs from blood, taken roughly 12 days after vaccination. The TCR was taken from a man between 45 and 60 years old who received an inactivated influenza vaccine. The chain combines TRBV5-1 with TRBJ2-1; D gene ambiguous. The CDR3 region has the DNA TGCGCCAGCAGCTTGGATCCCTACAATGAGCAGTTCTTC. Translated: CASSLDPYNEQFF. Together with reference TRBV5-1 and TRBJ2-1, the CDR3 gives the full variable domain: KAGVTQTPRYLIKTRGQQVTLSCSPISGHRSVSWYQQTPGQGLQFLFEYFSETQRNKGNFPGRFSGRQFSNSRSEMNVSTLELGDSALYLCASSLDPYNEQFFGPGTRLTVL.